This entry lists 2 T cell receptor beta chains sequenced from one sample in a study of OX40 agonist ivuxolimab in advanced cancers. Method: immunoSEQ multiplex PCR; TCRdb's copy keeps in-frame clones and lacks some. The table shows around 70,000 clones, with approximately 89% occurring only once. Sequenced material: CD4+ or CD8+ T cells sorted from blood, taken in a trial of the OX40 agonist ivuxolimab. All receptors come from an adult with an advanced solid tumor such as melanoma, head and neck, liver or kidney cancer.

V usage is TRBV18 and J usage is TRBJ2-2; 7 nucleotides match TRBD1. With 0 bases clipped from V and 6 bases from J, the junction kept 10 bases outside the gene matches. The germline V gene has CDR1 KGHSH and CDR2 LQKENI. The CDR3 is 17 amino acids. CDR3 sequence: CASSPPKAGTDAGELFF. The DNA of the CDR3 is TGTGCCAGCTCACCACCGAAAGCAGGGACAGATGCCGGGGAGCTGTTTTTT. Together with reference TRBV18 and TRBJ2-2, the CDR3 gives the full variable domain: NAGVMQNPRHLVRRRGQEARLRCSPMKGHSHVYWYRQLPEEGLKFMVYLQKENIIDESGMPKERFSAEFPKEGPSILRIQQVVRGDSAAYFCASSPPKAGTDAGELFFGEGSRLTVL.

This sequence joins TRBV5-1 and TRBJ2-5, with D possibly being TRBD2 (6 bases). There are 15 residues in the CDR3. CDR1 and CDR2 (germline): SGHRS, YFSETQ. V gave up 3 bases and J gave up 4 bases, with 16 bases separating them. CDR3 loop: CASSSRRVSGETQYF. CDR3 bases: TGCGCCAGCAGCTCGAGAAGGGTTAGCGGAGAGACCCAGTACTTC.